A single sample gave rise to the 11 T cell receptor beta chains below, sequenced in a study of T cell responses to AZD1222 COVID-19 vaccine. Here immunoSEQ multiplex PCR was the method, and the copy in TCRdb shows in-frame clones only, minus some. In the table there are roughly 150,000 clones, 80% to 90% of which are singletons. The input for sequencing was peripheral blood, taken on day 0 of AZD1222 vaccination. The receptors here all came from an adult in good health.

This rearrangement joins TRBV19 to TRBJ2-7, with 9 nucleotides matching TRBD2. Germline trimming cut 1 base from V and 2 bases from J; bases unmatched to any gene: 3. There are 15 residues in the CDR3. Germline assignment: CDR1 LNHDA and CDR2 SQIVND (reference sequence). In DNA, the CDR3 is TGTGCCAGTAGTATAGCAGCGGGAGGAGCCTACGAGCAGTACTTC. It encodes CASSIAAGGAYEQYF. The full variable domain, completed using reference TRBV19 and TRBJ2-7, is DGGITQSPKYLFRKEGQNVTLSCEQNLNHDAMYWYRQDPGQGLRLIYYSQIVNDFQKGDIAEGYSVSREKKESFPLTVTSAQKNPTAFYLCASSIAAGGAYEQYFGPGTRLTVT.

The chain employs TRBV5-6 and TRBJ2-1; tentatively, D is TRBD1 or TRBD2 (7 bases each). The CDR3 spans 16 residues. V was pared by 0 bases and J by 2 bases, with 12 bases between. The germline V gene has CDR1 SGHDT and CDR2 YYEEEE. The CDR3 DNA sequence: TGTGCCAGCAGCTTGGCAGGGGGGGTAACCTACAATGAGCAGTTCTTC. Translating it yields CASSLAGGVTYNEQFF.

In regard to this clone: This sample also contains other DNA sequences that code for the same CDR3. The CDR3 DNA follows: TGTGCCAGCAGTTCGCTTAGGGGGGGCAATCAGCCCCAGCATTTT. It encodes CASSSLRGGNQPQHF. The chain recombines TRBV28 with TRBJ1-5; tentative D call: TRBD1 (6 bases). This CDR3 region has 15 residues. V was pared by 4 bases and J by 2 bases, with 12 bases between. Germline assignment: CDR1 MDHEN and CDR2 SYDVKM.

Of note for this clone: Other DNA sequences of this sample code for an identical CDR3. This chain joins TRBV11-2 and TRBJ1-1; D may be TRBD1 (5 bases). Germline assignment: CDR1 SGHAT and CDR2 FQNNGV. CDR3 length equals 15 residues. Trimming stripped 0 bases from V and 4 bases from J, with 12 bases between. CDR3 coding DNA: TGTGCCAGCAGCTTAGATCCGGGGGACGGCACTGAAGCTTTCTTT. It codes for CASSLDPGDGTEAFF. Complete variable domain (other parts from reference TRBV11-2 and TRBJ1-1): EAGVAQSPRYKIIEKRQSVAFWCNPISGHATLYWYQQILGQGPKLLIQFQNNGVVDDSQLPKDRFSAERLKGVDSTLKIQPAKLEDSAVYLCASSLDPGDGTEAFFGQGTRLTVV.

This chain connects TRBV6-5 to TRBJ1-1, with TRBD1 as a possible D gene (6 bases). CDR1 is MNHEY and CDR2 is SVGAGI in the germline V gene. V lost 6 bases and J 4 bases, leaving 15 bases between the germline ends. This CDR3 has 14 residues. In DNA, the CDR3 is TGTGCCAGCAGGATTACAGGGCTATTCACTGAAGCTTTCTTT. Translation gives CASRITGLFTEAFF.

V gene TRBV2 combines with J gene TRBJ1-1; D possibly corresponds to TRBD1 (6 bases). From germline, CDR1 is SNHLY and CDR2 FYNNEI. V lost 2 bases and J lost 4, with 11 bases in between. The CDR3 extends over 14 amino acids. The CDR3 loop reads CASSESQGVTEAFF. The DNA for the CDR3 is TGTGCCAGCAGTGAATCACAGGGAGTCACTGAAGCTTTCTTT.

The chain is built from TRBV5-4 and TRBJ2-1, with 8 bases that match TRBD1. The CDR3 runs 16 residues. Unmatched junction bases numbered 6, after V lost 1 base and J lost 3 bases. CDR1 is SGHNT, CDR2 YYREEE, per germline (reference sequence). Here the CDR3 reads CASSLRDRGYYNEQFF. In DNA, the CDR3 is TGTGCCAGCAGCTTGAGAGACAGGGGCTACTACAATGAGCAGTTCTTC.

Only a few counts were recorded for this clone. CDR3 bases: TGCAGCGTTGACATAGGTAGCTTAGATACGCAGTATTTT. This sequence encodes CSVDIGSLDTQYF. The chain recombines TRBV29-1 with TRBJ2-3; no firm D call. The CDR3 covers 13 residues. Germline CDR1 SQVTM, CDR2 ANQGSEA. Trimming removed 3 bases at V and 5 bases at J, with 12 bases between.

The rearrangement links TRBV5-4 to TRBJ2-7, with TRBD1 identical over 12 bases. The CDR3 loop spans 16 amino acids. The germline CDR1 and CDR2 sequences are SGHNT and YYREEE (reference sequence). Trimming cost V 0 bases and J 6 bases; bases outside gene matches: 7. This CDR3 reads CASSLGQGQGASEQYF. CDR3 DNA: TGTGCCAGCAGCTTGGGCCAGGGACAGGGGGCCTCCGAGCAGTACTTC. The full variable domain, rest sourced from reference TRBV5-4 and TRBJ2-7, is ETGVTQSPTHLIKTRGQQVTLRCSSQSGHNTVSWYQQALGQGPQFIFQYYREEENGRGNFPPRFSGLQFPNYSSELNVNALELDDSALYLCASSLGQGQGASEQYFGPGTRLTVT.

The chain's CDR3 is CAISGGLNYGYTF. The DNA for the CDR3 is TGTGCCATCAGTGGAGGCCTCAACTATGGCTACACCTTC. The chain links TRBV10-3 to TRBJ1-2; D is uncertain. Trimming pared 4 bases from V and 2 bases from J, leaving 8 bases between. CDR3 length: 13 amino acids. The germline gives CDR1 ENHRY, CDR2 SYGVKD.

The CDR3 loop is CASSAQGSDTQYF. The CDR3, as DNA: TGCGCCAGCAGTGCGCAGGGTTCAGATACGCAGTATTTT. The chain has TRBV10-1 and TRBJ2-3; a possible D gene is TRBD1 (5 bases). CDR1 is WNHNN, CDR2 SYGVQD, per germline (reference sequence). The ends were cut back, 4 bases at V and 4 bases at J, with 9 bases in the middle. CDR3 length: 13 residues.